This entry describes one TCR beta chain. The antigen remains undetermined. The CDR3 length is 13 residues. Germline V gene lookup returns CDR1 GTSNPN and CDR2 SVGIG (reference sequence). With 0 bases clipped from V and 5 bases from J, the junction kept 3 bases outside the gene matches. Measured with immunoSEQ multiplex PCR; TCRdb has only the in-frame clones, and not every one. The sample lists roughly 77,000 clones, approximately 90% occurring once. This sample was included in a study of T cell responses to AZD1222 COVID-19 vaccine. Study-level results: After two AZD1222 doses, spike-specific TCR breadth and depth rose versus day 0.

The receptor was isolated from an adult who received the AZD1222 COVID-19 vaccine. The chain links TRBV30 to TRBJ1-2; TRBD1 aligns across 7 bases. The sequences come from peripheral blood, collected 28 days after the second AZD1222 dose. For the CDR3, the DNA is TGTGCCTGGAGTGTACAGGGGTTGTATGGCTACACCTTC. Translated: CAWSVQGLYGYTF.